The T cell receptor beta chain described here comes from a study of cytomegalovirus exposure and HLA in healthy donors. Study conclusions and caveats: Earlier analysis found most TCR beta V segments productive about 87% or about 30% of the time.

The V and J ends lost 3 bases and 0 bases, in that order; junction bases with no gene match: 10. The CDR3 is made up of 20 amino acids. CDR1 is MNHNS and CDR2 is SASEGT in the germline V gene. As to this clone: Antigen specificity is unknown.

The primer mix had 60 Vbeta and 13 Jbeta primers. Generated by immunoSEQ multiplex PCR, the TCRdb table keeps only in-frame clones and is missing some. The sample holds approximately 110,000 clones, approximately 70% seen once. This receptor was taken from a man aged 30 to 39 in good health and CMV-seropositive. The chain carries TRBV6-1 and TRBJ2-1; the match to TRBD2 covers 14 bases. Sequencing used PBMCs. The CDR3 spells CASSDLTGLAGESSYNEQFF. The CDR3, as DNA: TGTGCCAGCAGTGACCTAACGGGACTAGCGGGGGAGAGCTCCTACAATGAGCAGTTCTTC.